This T cell receptor beta chain came from a study of blood T cell repertoires in COVID-19. V gave up 6 bases and J gave up 2 bases; unmatched junction bases: 13. CDR1 and CDR2 (germline): SGHVS, FNYEAQ. The CDR3 totals 17 residues. Only in-frame clones appear in the TCRdb table, and some are missing; sequencing was by immunoSEQ multiplex PCR. The sample lists fewer than 20,000 clones, about 86% occurring once. The sequenced sample was peripheral blood. This TCR derives from a human donor in a cohort sampled during active COVID-19. The chain carries TRBV7-6 and TRBJ1-1; 9 bases agree with TRBD1. In DNA, the CDR3 is TGTGCCAGCAGTTCGACAGGGGGGCCGCCGAGTAACACTGAAGCTTTCTTT. It is translated as CASSSTGGPPSNTEAFF. Based on the CDR3 plus reference TRBV7-6 and TRBJ1-1, the full variable domain is GAGVSQSPRYKVTKRGQDVALRCDPISGHVSLYWYRQALGQGPEFLTYFNYEAQQDKSGLPNDRFSAERPEGSISTLTIQRTEQRDSAMYRCASSSTGGPPSNTEAFFGQGTRLTVV.